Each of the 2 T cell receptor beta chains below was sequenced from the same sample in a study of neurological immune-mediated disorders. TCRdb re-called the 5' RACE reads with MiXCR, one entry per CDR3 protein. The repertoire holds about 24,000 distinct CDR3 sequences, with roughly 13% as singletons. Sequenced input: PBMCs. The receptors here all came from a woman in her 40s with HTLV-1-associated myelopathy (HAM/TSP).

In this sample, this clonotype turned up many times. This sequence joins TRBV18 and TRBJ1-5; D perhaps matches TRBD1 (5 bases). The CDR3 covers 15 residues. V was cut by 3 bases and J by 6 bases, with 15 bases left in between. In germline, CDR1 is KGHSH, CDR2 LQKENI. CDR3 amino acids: CASSPGPESGQPQHF. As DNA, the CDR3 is TGTGCCAGCTCACCGGGGCCGGAGAGCGGTCAGCCCCAGCATTTT.

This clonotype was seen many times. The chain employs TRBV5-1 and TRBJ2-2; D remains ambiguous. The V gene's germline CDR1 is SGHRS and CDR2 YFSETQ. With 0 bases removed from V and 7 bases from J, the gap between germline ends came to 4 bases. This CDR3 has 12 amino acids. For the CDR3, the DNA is TGCGCCAGCAGCTTGGAAGGCGGGGAGCTGTTTTTT. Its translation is CASSLEGGELFF.